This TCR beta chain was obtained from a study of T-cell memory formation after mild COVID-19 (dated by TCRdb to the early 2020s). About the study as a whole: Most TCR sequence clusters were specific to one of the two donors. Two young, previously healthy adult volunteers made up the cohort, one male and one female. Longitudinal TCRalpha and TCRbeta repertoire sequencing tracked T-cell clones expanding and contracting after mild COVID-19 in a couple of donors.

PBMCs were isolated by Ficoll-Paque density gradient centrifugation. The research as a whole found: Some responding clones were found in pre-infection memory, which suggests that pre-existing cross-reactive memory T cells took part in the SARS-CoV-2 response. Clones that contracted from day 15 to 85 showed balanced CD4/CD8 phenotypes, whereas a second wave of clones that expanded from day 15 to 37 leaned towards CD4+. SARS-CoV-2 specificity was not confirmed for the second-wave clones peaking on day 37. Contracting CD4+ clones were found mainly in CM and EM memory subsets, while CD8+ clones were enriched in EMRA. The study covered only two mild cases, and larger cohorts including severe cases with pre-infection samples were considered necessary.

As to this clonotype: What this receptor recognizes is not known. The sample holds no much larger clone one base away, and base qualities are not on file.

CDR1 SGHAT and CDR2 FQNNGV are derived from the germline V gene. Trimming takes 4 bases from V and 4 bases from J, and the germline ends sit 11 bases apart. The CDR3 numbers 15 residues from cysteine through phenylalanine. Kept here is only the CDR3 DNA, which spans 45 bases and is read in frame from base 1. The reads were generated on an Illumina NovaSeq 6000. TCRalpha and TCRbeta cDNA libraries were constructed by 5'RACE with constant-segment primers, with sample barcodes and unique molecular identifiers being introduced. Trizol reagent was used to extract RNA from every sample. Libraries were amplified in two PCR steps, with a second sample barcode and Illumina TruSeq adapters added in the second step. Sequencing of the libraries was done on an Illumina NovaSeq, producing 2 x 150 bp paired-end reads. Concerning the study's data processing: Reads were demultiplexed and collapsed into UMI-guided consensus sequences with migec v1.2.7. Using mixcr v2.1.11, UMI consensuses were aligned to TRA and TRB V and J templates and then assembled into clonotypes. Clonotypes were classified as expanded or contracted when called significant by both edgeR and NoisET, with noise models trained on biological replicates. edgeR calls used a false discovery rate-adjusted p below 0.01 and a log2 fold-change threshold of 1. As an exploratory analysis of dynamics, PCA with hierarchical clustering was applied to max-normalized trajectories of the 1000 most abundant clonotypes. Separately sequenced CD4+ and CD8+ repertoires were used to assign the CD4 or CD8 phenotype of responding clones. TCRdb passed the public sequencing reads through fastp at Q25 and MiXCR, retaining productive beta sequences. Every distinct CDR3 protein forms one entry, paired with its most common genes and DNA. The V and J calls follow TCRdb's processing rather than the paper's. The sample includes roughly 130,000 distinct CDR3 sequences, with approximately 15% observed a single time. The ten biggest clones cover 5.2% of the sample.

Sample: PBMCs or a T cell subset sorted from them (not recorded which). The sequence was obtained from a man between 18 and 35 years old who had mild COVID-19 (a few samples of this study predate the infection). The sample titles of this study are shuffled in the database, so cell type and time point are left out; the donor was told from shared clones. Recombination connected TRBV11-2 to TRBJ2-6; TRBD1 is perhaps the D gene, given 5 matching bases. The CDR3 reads CASSSQGSGANVLTF. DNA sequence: TGTGCCAGCAGCTCCCAGGGTAGCGGGGCCAACGTCCTGACTTTC.